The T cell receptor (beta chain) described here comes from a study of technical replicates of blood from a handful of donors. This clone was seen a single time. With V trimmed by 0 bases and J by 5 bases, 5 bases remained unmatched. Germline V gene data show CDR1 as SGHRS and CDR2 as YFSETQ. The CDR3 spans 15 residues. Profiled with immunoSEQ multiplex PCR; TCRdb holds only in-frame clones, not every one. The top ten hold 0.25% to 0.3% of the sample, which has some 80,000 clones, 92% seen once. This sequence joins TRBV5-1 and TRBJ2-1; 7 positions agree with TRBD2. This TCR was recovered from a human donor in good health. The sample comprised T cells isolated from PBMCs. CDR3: CASSLGLAEDNEQFF. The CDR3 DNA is TGCGCCAGCAGCTTGGGCCTAGCGGAAGACAATGAGCAGTTCTTC.